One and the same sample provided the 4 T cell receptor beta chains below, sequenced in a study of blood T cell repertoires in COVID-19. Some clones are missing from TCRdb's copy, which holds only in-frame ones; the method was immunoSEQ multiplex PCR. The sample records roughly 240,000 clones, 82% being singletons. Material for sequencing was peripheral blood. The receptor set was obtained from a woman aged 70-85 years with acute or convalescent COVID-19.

The CDR3 DNA sequence: TGTGCCACCAGCAGAGATCCTGGGAGGGCTTATGGCTACACCTTC. Its translation is CATSRDPGRAYGYTF. The chain recombines TRBV15 with TRBJ1-2; no clear D. Germline CDR1 LNHNV, CDR2 YYDKDF (reference sequence). This CDR3 is built from 15 residues. Deletions cut 0 bases from V and 5 bases from J, with 13 bases between.

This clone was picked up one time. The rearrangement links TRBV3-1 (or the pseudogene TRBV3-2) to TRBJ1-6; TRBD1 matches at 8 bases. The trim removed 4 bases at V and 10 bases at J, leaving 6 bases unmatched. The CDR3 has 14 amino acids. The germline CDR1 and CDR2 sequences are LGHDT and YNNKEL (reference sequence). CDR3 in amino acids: CASSPGTGGSPLHF. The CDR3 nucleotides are TGTGCCAGCAGCCCCGGGACAGGCGGGTCACCCCTCCACTTT.

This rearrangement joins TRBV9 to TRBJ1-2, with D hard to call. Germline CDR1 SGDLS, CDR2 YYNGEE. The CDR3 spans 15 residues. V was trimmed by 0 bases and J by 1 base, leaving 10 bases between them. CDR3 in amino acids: CASSVGRLLNYGYTF. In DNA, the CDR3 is TGTGCCAGCAGCGTAGGTAGATTACTTAACTATGGCTACACCTTC.

The CDR3 loop reads CASSFPSGTEAFF. The CDR3 region has the DNA TGTGCCAGCAGCTTCCCTTCGGGAACTGAAGCTTTCTTT. The chain is built from TRBV7-9 and TRBJ1-1; D remains unclear. This CDR3 has 13 residues. In germline, CDR1 is SEHNR, CDR2 FQNEAQ (reference sequence). Trimming took off 3 bases at V and 5 bases at J, with 10 bases between the two ends.